These T cell receptor beta chains were read from a single sample in a study of blood T cell repertoires in COVID-19. Generated by immunoSEQ multiplex PCR, the TCRdb table keeps only in-frame clones and is missing some. Among about 380,000 clones listed, roughly 90% were seen once. The sequenced material came from PBMCs or T cells enriched from blood (not recorded which). The source of these receptors is a woman aged 25 to 39 who had recovered from COVID-19. Both conserved end residues are part of each CDR3. Fields, in order: CDR3 DNA, CDR3 protein, V gene, D gene, clone size, J gene. The D gene is left open where the match is weak. Size values are once, few and many counts, or a class for expanded clones, and some rows have none.

TGTGCCAGCAGCCAAGATATGAGAGCGGGAGGGCCGAATGAGCAGTTCTTC CASSQDMRAGGPNEQFF TRBV3-1/TRBV3-2 TRBD2 NA TRBJ2-1
TGTGCCAGCTCACCGGTCCCCTCACCCGCAGGGGGGAGTGGGGAAAAACTGTTTTTT CASSPVPSPAGGSGEKLFF TRBV18 TRBD1 NA TRBJ1-4
TGCAGCGTTGGTCAGGGTTTACAGCCCCAGCATTTT CSVGQGLQPQHF TRBV29-1 NA NA TRBJ1-5
TGTGCCAGCAGCTTGGGACAGGGCCGGCTACTCCAAGAGACCCAGTACTTC CASSLGQGRLLQETQYF TRBV11-3 TRBD1 NA TRBJ2-5
TGTGCCAGCAGCAAGACGTTCGGGGCTGAAGCTTTCTTT CASSKTFGAEAFF TRBV7-8 NA NA TRBJ1-1
TGTGCCAGTAGTCGACTGAGCCAGCAAGAGACCCAGTACTTC CASSRLSQQETQYF TRBV19 NA NA TRBJ2-5
TGCGCCAGCAGCACGGGACAGGGGGCGATAAGCTATGGCTACACCTTC CASSTGQGAISYGYTF TRBV5-1 TRBD1 NA TRBJ1-2
TGTGCCATCAGGGAACCGCTGTCGCGGGGCTACACCTTC CAIREPLSRGYTF TRBV10-3 NA few TRBJ1-2
TGTGCCAGCAGATCGCAGGGTTTCTCTGGGGCCAACGTCCTGACTTTC CASRSQGFSGANVLTF TRBV7-2 NA once TRBJ2-6
TGTTGTATCGGAGGACAGGGGAACACTGAAGCTTTCTTT CCIGGQGNTEAFF TRBV19 TRBD1 NA TRBJ1-1
TGTGCCAGCAGCTTAGCTTTGCAGGGGGCAACAGCTTTCTTT CASSLALQGATAFF TRBV7-2 TRBD1 NA TRBJ1-1
TGCGCCAGCAGCTTGAACCAGGGGGCGGGGGAGACCCAGTACTTC CASSLNQGAGETQYF TRBV5-1 TRBD1 NA TRBJ2-5
TGTGCCAGCAGTGTTACTCTCCTCGGTGAGGATCAGCCCCAGCATTTT CASSVTLLGEDQPQHF TRBV2 NA NA TRBJ1-5
TGTGCCAGCAGCTCCGCGGGACAGACCACAGATACGCAGTATTTT CASSSAGQTTDTQYF TRBV28 NA NA TRBJ2-3
TGTGCCAGCAGTTCCCAAACAGGGGTTATGAACACTGAAGCTTTCTTT CASSSQTGVMNTEAFF TRBV27 TRBD1 NA TRBJ1-1
TGCGCCAGCAGCCCCCCCCTATCGAATGAGCAGTTCTTC CASSPPLSNEQFF TRBV4-1 NA NA TRBJ2-1
TGTGCCACCAGCAGAAACTCCGGGACTATTCAAGAGACCCAGTACTTC CATSRNSGTIQETQYF TRBV15 TRBD2 NA TRBJ2-5
TGTGCCAGCGACAAGAGGGACACGGATTTCTCTGGGGCCAACGTCCTGACTTTC CASDKRDTDFSGANVLTF TRBV27 NA NA TRBJ2-6
TGTGCCAGTAGTCTCCGGACTAGCGGGAGCATCAATGAGCAGTTCTTC CASSLRTSGSINEQFF TRBV19 TRBD2 once TRBJ2-1
TGTGCCAGCAGCCGCCTCTCCACAGGGATCTATGGCTACACCTTC CASSRLSTGIYGYTF TRBV14 NA few TRBJ1-2
TGTGCCAGCAGCTTTTCAAGGACAGGGCTTTACTCTGGGGCCAACGTCCTGACTTTC CASSFSRTGLYSGANVLTF TRBV5-4 TRBD1 few TRBJ2-6
TGTGCCAGCTCACCAGGGGGCGGAGAGACCCAGTACTTC CASSPGGGETQYF TRBV18 NA once TRBJ2-5
TGTGCCAGCAGCCAAGAGGCACCCGGAGGCTCTGGGGCCAACGTCCTGACTTTC CASSQEAPGGSGANVLTF TRBV3-1/TRBV3-2 NA NA TRBJ2-6
TGTGCCAGCAGTTTTTGGCAGGGGTCAGATACGCAGTATTTT CASSFWQGSDTQYF TRBV28 NA NA TRBJ2-3
TGCGCCAGCAGCTTGGAAACCTTCGGGGGAACTGAAGCTTTCTTT CASSLETFGGTEAFF TRBV5-1 NA NA TRBJ1-1
TGTGCCGTCAGGGTCTCAGATACGCAGTATTTT CAVRVSDTQYF TRBV2 NA NA TRBJ2-3
TGTGCCAGCAGCGCCAGGGTCGATGAAAAACTGTTTTTT CASSARVDEKLFF TRBV11-2 NA few TRBJ1-4
TGTGCCAGCTCACCACCGTCGACAGGGGCTCTTGGCTACACCTTC CASSPPSTGALGYTF TRBV18 TRBD1 NA TRBJ1-2
TGTGCCAGCAGTTACAGGGTTAGGGAGACCCAGTACTTC CASSYRVRETQYF TRBV27 NA few TRBJ2-5
TGTGCCAGCAGCTTAAATATAGCGGGGGGAAGCACAGATACGCAGTATTTT CASSLNIAGGSTDTQYF TRBV7-3 TRBD2 NA TRBJ2-3
TGTGCCAGCAGTGAAGGTCCCGGGACAGGGATGGGCTACGAGCAGTACTTC CASSEGPGTGMGYEQYF TRBV2 TRBD1 few TRBJ2-7
TGTGCCAGCAGCTTAGAGCGTAATAGAGCAGGGGTAGGGTATGGCTACACCTTC CASSLERNRAGVGYGYTF TRBV7-9 NA NA TRBJ1-2
TGTGCCAGCAGCTTAGGCCAGGGCACCTACGAGCAGTACTTC CASSLGQGTYEQYF TRBV13 NA NA TRBJ2-7
TGTGCCAGCAGTTTGGGGATTAGCGGATTCCAAGAGACCCAGTACTTC CASSLGISGFQETQYF TRBV28 NA NA TRBJ2-5
TGTGCCAGCAGCTTAGAATCGAGCGGGGGCCCAACAGATACGCAGTATTTT CASSLESSGGPTDTQYF TRBV7-3 TRBD2 NA TRBJ2-3
TGTGCCAGCAGCAAAGTAGGGGGGGCTAGCGGGAGGTTCTACGAGCAGTACTTC CASSKVGGASGRFYEQYF TRBV21-1 NA NA TRBJ2-7
TGCGCCAGCAGCTTGGGGCAGGCCTCTAGCACAGATACGCAGTATTTT CASSLGQASSTDTQYF TRBV5-1 NA once TRBJ2-3
TGTGCCAGCAGCTTGGGACTAGCGGGGGCTTGGAACGAGCAGTACTTC CASSLGLAGAWNEQYF TRBV7-2 TRBD2 NA TRBJ2-7
TGTGCCAGCACCTCCAGGGAGAGGGGACAGGGCTACACCTTC CASTSRERGQGYTF TRBV3-1/TRBV3-2 TRBD1 few TRBJ1-2
TGTGCCAGCAGTGAATACGGGACAGTCTCCTACGAGCAGTACTTC CASSEYGTVSYEQYF TRBV6-1 TRBD1 NA TRBJ2-7
TGTGCCACCAAGGACAGGGGAAATGAAAAACTGTTTTTT CATKDRGNEKLFF TRBV7-9 TRBD1 NA TRBJ1-4
TGTGCCAGCGGACCGGGACAGGTCAGCGAAAAACTGTTTTTT CASGPGQVSEKLFF TRBV7-9 TRBD1 NA TRBJ1-4
TGTGCAAGTCGCCCATATTTGAGGACAGGGGGTGCGAACTATGGCTACACCTTC CASRPYLRTGGANYGYTF TRBV12-2 NA NA TRBJ1-2
TGTGCCAGCAGTCCCGGCCAGGGGGCGCGTGGCTACACCTTC CASSPGQGARGYTF TRBV6-5 TRBD1 NA TRBJ1-2